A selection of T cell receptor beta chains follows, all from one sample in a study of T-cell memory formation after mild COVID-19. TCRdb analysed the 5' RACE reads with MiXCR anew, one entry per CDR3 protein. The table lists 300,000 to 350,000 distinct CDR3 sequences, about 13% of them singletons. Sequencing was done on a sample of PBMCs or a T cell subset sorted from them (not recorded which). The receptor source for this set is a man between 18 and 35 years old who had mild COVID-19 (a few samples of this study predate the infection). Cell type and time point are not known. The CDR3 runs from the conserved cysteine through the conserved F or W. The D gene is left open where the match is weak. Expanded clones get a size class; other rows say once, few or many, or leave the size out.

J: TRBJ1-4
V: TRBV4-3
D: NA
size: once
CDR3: CASSQDAAGGNEKLFF
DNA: TGCGCCAGCAGCCAGGATGCAGCGGGGGGTAATGAAAAACTGTTTTTT

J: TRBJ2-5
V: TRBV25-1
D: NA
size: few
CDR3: CASSSLGETQYF
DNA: TGTGCCAGCAGTTCTCTCGGGGAGACCCAGTACTTC

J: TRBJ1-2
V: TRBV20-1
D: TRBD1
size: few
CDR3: CSAPQGTGGRYGYTF
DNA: TGCAGTGCGCCTCAAGGGACAGGGGGCCGGTATGGCTACACCTTC

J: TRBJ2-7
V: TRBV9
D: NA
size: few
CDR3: CASSPRTAVIWPYEQYF
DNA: TGTGCCAGCAGCCCGCGGACAGCAGTAATCTGGCCATACGAGCAGTACTTC

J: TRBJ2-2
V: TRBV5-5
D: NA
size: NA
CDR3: CASSLTGGVRELFF
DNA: TGTGCCAGCAGCTTGACGGGGGGCGTAAGGGAGCTGTTTTTT

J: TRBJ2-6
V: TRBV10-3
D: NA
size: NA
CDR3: CAISESKGVISGANVLTF
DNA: TGTGCCATCAGTGAGTCGAAGGGAGTAATTTCTGGGGCCAACGTCCTGACTTTC

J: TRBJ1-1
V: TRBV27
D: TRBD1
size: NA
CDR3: CASSLSRDRVFF
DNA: TGTGCCAGCAGTTTATCCCGGGACAGGGTTTTCTTT

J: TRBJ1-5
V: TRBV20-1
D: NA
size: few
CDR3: CSAQQGPNQPQHF
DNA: TGCAGTGCTCAGCAGGGACCCAATCAGCCCCAGCATTTT

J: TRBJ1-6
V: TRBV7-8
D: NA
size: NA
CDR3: CASSLAAHSPLHF
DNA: TGTGCCAGCAGCTTAGCTGCCCATTCACCCCTCCACTTT

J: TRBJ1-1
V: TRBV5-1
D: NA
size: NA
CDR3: CASSWDGRGYTEAFF
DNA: TGCGCCAGCAGCTGGGACGGACGCGGTTACACTGAAGCTTTCTTT

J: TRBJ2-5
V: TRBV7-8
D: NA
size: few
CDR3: CASSAHMQETQYF
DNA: TGTGCCAGCAGCGCCCACATGCAAGAGACCCAGTACTTC

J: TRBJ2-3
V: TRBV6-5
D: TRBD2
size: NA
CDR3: CASSSYRPTSSSTDTQYF
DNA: TGTGCCAGCAGTTCATATCGACCGACTAGCAGTAGCACAGATACGCAGTATTTT

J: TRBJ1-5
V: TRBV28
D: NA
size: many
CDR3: CASNRYGNQPQHF
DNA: TGTGCCAGCAACAGGTACGGCAATCAGCCCCAGCATTTT

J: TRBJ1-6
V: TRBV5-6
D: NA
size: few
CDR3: CASSLAAGLVSPLHF
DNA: TGTGCCAGCAGCTTGGCTGCAGGGTTGGTTTCACCCCTCCACTTT

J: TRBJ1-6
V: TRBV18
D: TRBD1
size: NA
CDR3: CASSPTPGQEALGLHF
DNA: TGTGCCAGCTCACCCACCCCGGGACAGGAGGCTTTGGGGCTCCACTTT

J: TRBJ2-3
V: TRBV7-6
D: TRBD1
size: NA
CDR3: CASSLPTGLSRGHTDTQYF
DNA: TGTGCCAGCAGCCTACCGACAGGGCTGAGCCGTGGGCACACAGATACGCAGTATTTT

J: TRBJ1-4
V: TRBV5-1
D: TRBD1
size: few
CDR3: CASSFGQGIPAGEKLFF
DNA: TGCGCCAGCAGTTTCGGACAGGGAATCCCCGCCGGTGAAAAACTGTTTTTT

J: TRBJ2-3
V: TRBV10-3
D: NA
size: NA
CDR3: CAISDGPASTDTQYF
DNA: TGTGCCATCAGTGACGGACCGGCCAGCACAGATACGCAGTATTTT

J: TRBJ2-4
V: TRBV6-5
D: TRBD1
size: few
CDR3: CASSLGGGTGGRWAKNIQYF
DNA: TGTGCCAGCAGTTTAGGTGGTGGGACAGGGGGTAGGTGGGCCAAAAACATTCAGTACTTC

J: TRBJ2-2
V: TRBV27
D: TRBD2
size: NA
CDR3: CASSLAGGLNTGELFF
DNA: TGTGCCAGCAGTTTAGCGGGGGGCTTGAACACCGGGGAGCTGTTTTTT

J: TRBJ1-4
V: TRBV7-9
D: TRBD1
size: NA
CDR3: CASSSHRGDEKLFF
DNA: TGTGCCAGCAGCTCCCACAGGGGGGATGAAAAACTGTTTTTT

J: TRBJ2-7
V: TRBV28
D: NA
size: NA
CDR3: CASSAYRVREQYF
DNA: TGTGCCAGCAGTGCATACAGGGTACGCGAGCAGTACTTC

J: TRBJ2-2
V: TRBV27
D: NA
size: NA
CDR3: CASRWGPGTGELFF
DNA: TGTGCCAGCAGGTGGGGGCCGGGCACCGGGGAGCTGTTTTTT

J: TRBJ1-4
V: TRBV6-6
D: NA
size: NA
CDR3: CASSYSTDVGQKLFF
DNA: TGTGCCAGCAGTTACTCGACCGACGTGGGTCAAAAACTGTTTTTT

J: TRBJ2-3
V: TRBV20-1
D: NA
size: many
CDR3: CSARQGTDTQYF
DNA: TGCAGTGCTAGACAGGGGACAGATACGCAGTATTTT